The 17 T cell receptor beta chains given below trace back to one sample, sequenced in a study of tissue T cells after allogeneic stem cell transplantation. The protocol was immunoSEQ multiplex PCR, while the TCRdb copy is restricted to in-frame clones and leaves out a portion. The sample has some 48,000 clones; approximately 70% are singletons. The sample taken for sequencing was sorted cells pooled from one or two spleens. The receptors here all came from a pool of C57BL/6 mice in good health.

Regarding this clone: Gene names and germline refer to mouse. The covered CDR3 bases are TGTGCCAGCGGTGAAACAGGGGGAGGAAACACAGAAGTCTTC. Translated, it gives CASGETGGGNTEVF. The CDR3 as a whole reads CASGETGGGNTEVFF. The genes are TRBV13-2 and TRBJ1-1; TRBD1 agrees at 8 bases. The missing CDR3 end, 1 residue past where the read stops, is filled in from the germline J gene. Germline-derived CDR1 and CDR2 are NNHNN and SYGAGS (reference sequence). The V segment lost 2 bases and the J segment 1 base; nucleotides outside the gene matches: 4. CDR3 length: 15 residues.

As concerns this clone: The genes and germline here are from mouse. The read ends 1 residue early relative to the CDR3; the germline J gene fills the gap. The chain recombines TRBV16 with TRBJ2-5; 9 nucleotides agree with TRBD2. The length of the CDR3 is 14 residues. V trimming: 5 bases; J trimming: 1 base; junction bases outside the gene matches: 1. Germline V CDR1 and CDR2: SGHSA, FRNQAP. The covered CDR3 bases are TGTGCAAGCAGCGGGGACTGGGACCAAGACACCCAGTAC. It yields the protein CASSGDWDQDTQY. The entire CDR3 sequence reads CASSGDWDQDTQYF.

A remark on this clone: Mouse names are used for the genes. The DNA ends 1 residue before the CDR3 does, and the rest of the CDR3 is filled in from the germline J gene. The chain is built from TRBV1 and TRBJ1-1, with TRBD1 matching over 9 bases. The trim removed 3 bases at V and 3 bases at J, leaving 2 bases unmatched. CDR3 size: 14 residues. The germline CDR1 and CDR2 sequences are NSQYPW and LRSPGD (reference sequence). The CDR3: CTCSAGTGYTEVFF. The sequenced part of the CDR3 DNA is TGCACCTGCAGTGCCGGGACAGGGTACACAGAAGTCTTC.

Notes on this clone: Here the gene names and germline are mouse. With the read ending 1 residue before the CDR3 end, the germline J gene is used to fill in that end. V is TRBV14 and J is TRBJ2-4; the match to TRBD1 covers 8 bases. The CDR3 has 16 residues. Germline lookup yields CDR1 SGHDT and CDR2 FRDEAV. V lost 2 bases to trimming and J lost 1 base; unmatched junction nucleotides: 6. The CDR3 DNA, read in part, is TGTGCCAGCAGTTTTCTCTCACAGGGGGGTCAAAACACCTTGTAC. Amino acids: CASSFLSQGGQNTLY. The entire CDR3 protein is CASSFLSQGGQNTLYF.

About this clone: These gene names are mouse names. The read ends 1 residue before the CDR3 terminus; that terminus is restored from the germline J gene. The J gene is TRBJ2-3, the V gene TRBV3; 9 bases map to TRBD2. The CDR3 is 14 amino acids. CDR1 is SNHLY, CDR2 FYNGKV, per germline (reference sequence). V was clipped by 5 bases and J by 3 bases; unmatched bases: 3. CDR3 residues: CASSPGLGAETLYF. The DNA read from the CDR3 is TGTGCCAGCAGCCCGGGACTGGGAGCAGAAACGCTGTAT.

As regards this clone: Gene names are the mouse ones. Read sequence stops 1 residue before the CDR3 end, and the germline J gene provides the missing end. This chain joins TRBV5 and TRBJ1-1; D is unclear. This CDR3 is 12 amino acids long. Germline loops: CDR1 LGHNA, CDR2 YNLKQL (reference sequence). V dropped 0 bases and J dropped 3 bases, with 2 bases sitting between them. CDR3 residues: CASSQDYTEVFF. The covered CDR3 bases are TGTGCCAGCAGCCAAGATTACACAGAAGTCTTC.

With respect to this clone: Mouse germline and gene names are used. The CDR3 end lies 1 residue beyond the end of the read and is filled in from the germline J gene. This chain uses TRBV4 with TRBJ2-2; 10 bases map to TRBD2. This CDR3 contains 15 residues. The trim removed 4 bases at V and 2 bases at J, leaving 1 base unmatched. CDR1 LGHDT and CDR2 YNNKQL come from the germline V gene (reference sequence). The covered CDR3 bases are TGTGCCAGCAGCTCGGACTGGGGGAACACCGGGCAGCTCTAC. Its protein product is CASSSDWGNTGQLY. In full, the CDR3 reads CASSSDWGNTGQLYF.

About this clone: These gene names are mouse names. Read data end 1 residue before the CDR3 end; the end is taken from the germline J gene. V usage is TRBV20 and J usage is TRBJ1-2; TRBD1 matches at 8 bases. The ends lost 2 bases at V and 0 bases at J; junction bases unmatched: 5. Germline V gene lookup returns CDR1 GFQATS and CDR2 STVNSAI. This CDR3 has 15 residues. The DNA read from the CDR3 is TGTGGTGCTAGGTCCTACAGGGGGGCAAACTCCGACTACACC. Its protein product is CGARSYRGANSDYT. The whole CDR3 reads CGARSYRGANSDYTF.

In the case of this clone: Gene names and germline match the mouse. The read terminates 1 residue ahead of where the CDR3 ends, so the germline J gene completes it. This chain links TRBV13-3 with TRBJ2-3; possible D gene TRBD1, 6 bases. CDR3 length equals 14 residues. Germline-derived CDR1 and CDR2 are NNHDY and SYVADS. Trimming took 5 bases from V and 0 from J, leaving 10 bases between them. The DNA read from the CDR3 is TGTGCCAGCAGGCTGACAGGAAGTGCAGAAACGCTGTAT. Protein: CASRLTGSAETLY. The complete CDR3 protein is CASRLTGSAETLYF.

Note on this clone: Gene names and germline refer to mouse. The sequenced fragment ends 1 residue before the CDR3 boundary, so the rest is inferred from the germline J gene. The chain is built from TRBV2 and TRBJ2-2, with D tentatively TRBD1 or TRBD2 (5 bases each). The CDR3 covers 15 residues. Germline CDR1 reads LGHNA; CDR2 reads YSYQKL. Deletions cut 1 base from V and 0 bases from J, with 6 bases between. CDR3 loop: CASSQGGTNTGQLYF. The part of the CDR3 DNA that was read is TGTGCCAGCAGCCAAGGGGGGACAAACACCGGGCAGCTCTAC. Full variable domain (remainder filled in from reference TRBV2 and TRBJ2-2): DPKIIQKPKYLVAVTGSEKILICEQYLGHNAMYWYRQSAKKPLEFMFSYSYQKLMDNQTASSRFQPQSSKKNHLDLQITALKPDDSATYFCASSQGGTNTGQLYFGEGSKLTVL.

Comments on this clone: The gene symbols are mouse symbols. Incomplete CDR3 DNA: TGTGCCAGCAGCCACTGGGGGGCCCAAGACACCCAGTAC. The encoded protein is CASSHWGAQDTQY. The complete CDR3 reads CASSHWGAQDTQYF. The chain carries TRBV5 and TRBJ2-5; 8 bases fit TRBD2. The missing CDR3 end, 1 residue past where the read stops, is filled in from the germline J gene. Trimming took 3 bases from V and 2 from J; bases not matched to a gene: 1. The CDR3 spans 14 residues. In germline, CDR1 is LGHNA, CDR2 YNLKQL (reference sequence).

A word on this clone: The germline and genes are mouse ones. The read is 1 residue too short to cover the CDR3 end, so that end is filled in from the germline J gene. Other nucleotide sequences in the sample specify the same CDR3. The chain is built from TRBV2 and TRBJ2-4; no clear D. Trimming left V 0 bases short and J 0 bases short, with 7 bases between. Germline lookup yields CDR1 LGHNA and CDR2 YSYQKL. The CDR3 consists of 15 residues. The CDR3 loop reads CASSQDLGSQNTLYF. CDR3 bases read: TGTGCCAGCAGCCAAGATTTGGGTAGTCAAAACACCTTGTAC.

Comments on this clone: Genes and germline come from the mouse. The read falls 1 residue short of the CDR3 end, and the missing part is taken from the germline J gene. V usage is TRBV5 and J usage is TRBJ2-3, with D hard to call. There are 13 residues in the CDR3. Germline-derived CDR1 and CDR2 are LGHNA and YNLKQL (reference sequence). V shed 0 bases and J shed 5 bases, with 6 bases lying between them. The sequenced CDR3 bases are TGTGCCAGCAGCCAAGATGTACAAGAAACGCTGTAT. Protein sequence: CASSQDVQETLY. The CDR3 as a whole reads CASSQDVQETLYF.

A note on this clone: Gene labels here are mouse ones. The CDR3 end falls 1 residue outside the read, so it is completed with the germline J gene. The chain uses TRBV31 and TRBJ2-7; 8 nucleotides align to TRBD1. The germline gives CDR1 GKSSPN, CDR2 SITVG. The V and J ends lost 2 bases and 7 bases, in that order; junction bases with no gene match: 4. This CDR3 has 12 amino acids. CDR3 protein: CAWSSGGEEQYF. CDR3 DNA (partial): TGTGCCTGGAGTTCAGGGGGCGAGGAACAGTAC.

About this clone itself: Any gene name here is a mouse gene name. From the germline J gene comes the end of the CDR3, since the read stops 1 residue before it. The chain recombines TRBV26 with TRBJ1-3; D is undetermined. Germline V gene lookup returns CDR1 KGHPV and CDR2 FQNQEV (reference sequence). Trimming shortened V by 2 bases and J by 2 bases, and 4 bases separated the two germline ends. The CDR3 contains 13 residues. The CDR3 spells CASSLDTGNTLYF. CDR3 DNA (partial): TGTGCCAGCAGTCTGGACACTGGAAATACGCTCTAT. The full variable domain, rest sourced from reference TRBV26 and TRBJ1-3, is NSKVIQTPRYLVKGQGQKAKMRCIPEKGHPVVFWYQQNKNNEFKFLINFQNQEVLQQIDMTEKRFSAECPSNSPCSLEIQSSEAGDSALYLCASSLDTGNTLYFGEGSRLIVV.

Only a few counts were recorded for this clone. Genes here carry mouse names. With the read ending 1 residue before the CDR3 end, the germline J gene is used to fill in that end. V is TRBV20 and J is TRBJ2-3; possibly TRBD1 for D (5 bases). The germline V gene has CDR1 GFQATS and CDR2 STVNSAI. Trimming took 0 bases from V and 6 from J, leaving 7 bases between them. This CDR3 region has 12 residues. The covered CDR3 bases are TGTGGTGCTAGGGATCCAGGGGAAACGCTGTAT. Its translation is CGARDPGETLY. The whole CDR3 sequence is CGARDPGETLYF.

To note about this clone: These gene names are mouse names. The sequence runs out 1 residue before the end of the CDR3; the remainder is reconstructed from the germline J gene. The chain joins TRBV13-2 to TRBJ2-5; a possible D gene is TRBD1 (7 bases). V gave up 0 bases and J gave up 5 bases, with 16 bases separating them. This CDR3 spans 16 amino acids. CDR1 is NNHNN and CDR2 is SYGAGS in the germline V gene (reference sequence). The CDR3 bases that were read are TGTGCCAGCGGTGATGTGAGGGGGCGGAGGGTAGACACCCAGTAC. Translated, it gives CASGDVRGRRVDTQY. In full, the CDR3 reads CASGDVRGRRVDTQYF.